This T cell receptor (beta chain) is from a study of blood T cell repertoires in COVID-19. Overall study context: The cDNA or gDNA used as material had been derived from T cells, B-cell-depleted T cells, or PBMCs.

Original analysis: Reference gene primer amplification gave estimated nucleated cell counts. Sequenced by immunoSEQ multiplex PCR; TCRdb stores in-frame clones only, minus some. V and J calls plus clone size are reproduced from that table; the DNA served to infer D and trimming. The repertoire holds about 220,000 clones, with about nine tenths as singletons. The germline V gene has CDR1 SGHTA and CDR2 FQGNSA. The CDR3 totals 17 residues. V was clipped by 5 bases and J by 7 bases; unmatched bases: 16. What was sequenced was peripheral blood. The chain couples TRBV7-2 to TRBJ1-2; 10 positions match TRBD1. This sequence originates from a young man who had recovered from COVID-19. CDR3 region: CASSLVGWGQGFGGYTF. CDR3 coding DNA: TGTGCCAGCAGCCTTGTGGGATGGGGACAGGGGTTTGGTGGCTACACCTTC.